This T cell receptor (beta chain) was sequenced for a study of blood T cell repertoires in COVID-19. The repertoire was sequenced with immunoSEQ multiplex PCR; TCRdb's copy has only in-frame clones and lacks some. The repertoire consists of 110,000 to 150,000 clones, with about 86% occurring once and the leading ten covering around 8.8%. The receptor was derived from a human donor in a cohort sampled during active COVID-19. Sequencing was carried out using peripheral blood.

Written as DNA, the CDR3 is TGTGCCAGCAGCTTGGTAGGGGCGGATTATGGCTACACCTTC. It is translated as CASSLVGADYGYTF. This chain uses TRBV5-4 with TRBJ1-2; possibly TRBD1 for D (5 bases). This CDR3 is built from 14 residues. V was cut by 0 bases and J by 5 bases, with 11 bases left in between. The germline gives CDR1 SGHNT, CDR2 YYREEE (reference sequence).